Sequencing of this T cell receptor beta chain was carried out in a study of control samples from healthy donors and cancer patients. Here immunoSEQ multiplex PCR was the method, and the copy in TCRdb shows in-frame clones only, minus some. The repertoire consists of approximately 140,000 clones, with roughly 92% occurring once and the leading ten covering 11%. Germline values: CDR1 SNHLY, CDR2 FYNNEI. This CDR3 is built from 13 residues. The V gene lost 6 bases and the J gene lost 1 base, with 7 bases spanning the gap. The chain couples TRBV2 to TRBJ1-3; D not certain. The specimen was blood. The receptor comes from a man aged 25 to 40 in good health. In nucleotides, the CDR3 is TGTGCCAGCAGGAGGGAGTCTGGAAACACCATATATTTT. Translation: CASRRESGNTIYF.